These 5 T cell receptor beta chains share one sample of origin, sequenced in a study of blood T cell repertoires in COVID-19. Clones were sequenced by immunoSEQ multiplex PCR, and TCRdb holds only the in-frame ones, with some missing. The repertoire holds roughly 350,000 clones, with 75% to 90% as singletons. Sequencing was performed on peripheral blood. Every receptor here comes from a woman younger than 35 with acute or convalescent COVID-19.

J is TRBJ2-1 and V is TRBV18; D remains unclear. The V and J ends lost 6 bases and 8 bases respectively, with 17 bases between them. Germline CDR1 KGHSH, CDR2 LQKENI. The CDR3 length is 14 residues. The CDR3 DNA reads as TGTGCCAGCTCGGGCCGAGTGTCGGATTATGAGCAGTTCTTC. Its translation is CASSGRVSDYEQFF.

V usage is TRBV9 and J usage is TRBJ1-1, with D possibly being TRBD1 (5 bases). The CDR3 spans 17 residues. V lost 0 bases and J lost 3, with 18 bases in between. The germline CDR1 and CDR2 sequences are SGDLS and YYNGEE. CDR3: CASSVGRKGLFDTEAFF. DNA of the CDR3: TGTGCCAGCAGCGTAGGGAGAAAGGGGCTTTTCGACACTGAAGCTTTCTTT.

This CDR3 reads CASSLEGTGGTQHF. CDR3 nucleotides: TGTGCCAGCAGCTTAGAAGGCACGGGGGGGACCCAGCATTTT. The rearrangement uses TRBV7-9 and TRBJ1-5, with D possibly TRBD1 on 5 matching bases. CDR1 and CDR2 from the germline V gene are SEHNR and FQNEAQ (reference sequence). The CDR3 has 14 amino acids. V lost 1 base and J 11 bases, leaving 15 bases between the germline ends. The full variable domain, in which reference TRBV7-9 and TRBJ1-5 provide the parts outside the CDR3, is DTGVSQNPRHKITKRGQNVTFRCDPISEHNRLYWYRQTLGQGPEFLTYFQNEAQLEKSRLLSDRFSAERPKGSFSTLEIQRTEQGDSAMYLCASSLEGTGGTQHFGDGTRLSIL.

The genes are TRBV4-1 and TRBJ2-2, with TRBD2 as a possible D gene (6 bases). The CDR3 length is 16 residues. Trimming pared 0 bases from V and 3 bases from J, leaving 11 bases between. The germline CDR1 and CDR2 sequences are MGHRA and YSYEKL. The CDR3 sequence is CASSQDPGVDTGELFF. Written as DNA, the CDR3 is TGCGCCAGCAGCCAAGACCCGGGAGTGGACACCGGGGAGCTGTTTTTT.

The chain has TRBV29-1 and TRBJ1-5; D may be TRBD1 (6 bases). The CDR3 has 13 residues. Germline CDR1 SQVTM, CDR2 ANQGSEA. Trimming cost V 4 bases and J 4 bases, with 11 bases left between them. In DNA form, the CDR3 reads TGCAGCGTTGGTTTACAGGGTAATCAGCCCCAGCATTTT. It specifies CSVGLQGNQPQHF.